One and the same sample provided the 32 T cell receptor beta chains below, sequenced in a study of cytomegalovirus exposure and HLA in healthy donors. TCRdb keeps only in-frame clones here, not all; method: immunoSEQ multiplex PCR. Altogether over 150,000 clones are present, just under 90% being singletons, with the ten largest covering 4% to 5%. The sample taken for sequencing was PBMCs. The receptors were gathered from a man aged 18 to 30 in good health and CMV-seropositive.

This clone was seen a few times. The chain couples TRBV28 to TRBJ1-2; D is ambiguous. The V gene lost 3 bases and the J gene lost 7 bases, with 15 bases spanning the gap. This CDR3 is built from 14 residues. Per germline, CDR1 MDHEN and CDR2 SYDVKM. The CDR3 bases are TGTGCCAGCAGTTTCTCGTCCCAGGCGGGTGGCTACACCTTC. As protein: CASSFSSQAGGYTF.

The chain recombines TRBV9 with TRBJ1-2; a possible D gene is TRBD1 (5 bases). Per germline, CDR1 SGDLS and CDR2 YYNGEE. This CDR3 has 16 amino acids. Trimming shortened V by 4 bases and J by 0 bases, and 16 bases separated the two germline ends. This CDR3 reads CASSIRPRAANYGYTF. CDR3 bases: TGTGCCAGCAGCATCCGCCCCAGGGCGGCTAACTATGGCTACACCTTC.

V usage is TRBV2 and J usage is TRBJ2-4, with a weak D call TRBD2 (5 bases). CDR3 length: 15 amino acids. Germline V CDR1 and CDR2: SNHLY, FYNNEI. V lost 6 bases to trimming and J lost 8 bases, with 20 bases between them. The CDR3 reads CASRKGGTRDHIQYF. The CDR3, as DNA: TGTGCCAGCAGGAAGGGTGGCACACGGGATCACATTCAGTACTTC.

The chain recombines TRBV5-1 with TRBJ2-7; TRBD2 matches 8 bases. Unmatched junction bases numbered 22, after V lost 7 bases and J lost 7 bases. The CDR3 length is 17 residues. Germline values: CDR1 SGHRS, CDR2 YFSETQ. CDR3 nucleotide sequence: TGCGCCAGCGAATCGGGGGGGGGCGCCGCCGGGGTCGGTGAGCAGTACTTC. Its translation is CASESGGGAAGVGEQYF.

The gene calls are TRBV15 and TRBJ2-1; D might be TRBD2 (5 bases). The ends were cut back, 0 bases at V and 5 bases at J, with 14 bases in the middle. The CDR3 has 16 residues. Germline CDR1 is LNHNV and CDR2 is YYDKDF (reference sequence). The CDR3 is CATSRDLTRRHNEQFF. DNA for the CDR3: TGTGCCACCAGCAGAGATCTAACTAGGCGCCACAATGAGCAGTTCTTC.

A single count supports this clone. The chain recombines TRBV5-4 with TRBJ2-7; the match to TRBD2 covers 13 bases. The CDR3 has 15 amino acids. V shed 3 bases, J shed 2 bases, and the junction held 2 bases outside the gene matches. Germline V gene data show CDR1 as SGHNT and CDR2 as YYREEE (reference sequence). The CDR3 region has the DNA TGTGCCAGCAGCTCCGGACTAGCGGGAGCCTACGAGCAGTACTTC. Encoded protein: CASSSGLAGAYEQYF.

V and J are TRBV2 and TRBJ2-3; 9 bases match TRBD2. The CDR3 totals 15 residues. Per germline, CDR1 SNHLY and CDR2 FYNNEI. V shed 6 bases and J 1 base; nucleotides not matched to a gene: 5. This CDR3 reads CASSRPSGGTDTQYF. In nucleotides, the CDR3 is TGTGCCAGCAGCCGTCCTAGCGGGGGCACAGATACGCAGTATTTT.

CDR3 amino acids: CASSMERGFSTDTQYF. CDR3 DNA: TGTGCCAGTAGTATGGAGAGGGGGTTTTCGACAGATACGCAGTATTTT. The chain links TRBV19 to TRBJ2-3, with D possibly being TRBD1 (6 bases). CDR1 is LNHDA and CDR2 is SQIVND in the germline V gene (reference sequence). CDR3 size: 16 residues. V was cut by 3 bases and J by 3 bases, with 16 bases left in between.

This clone was picked up a small number of times. The chain links TRBV5-5 to TRBJ2-1; 15 bases agree with TRBD2. The CDR3 extends over 19 amino acids. After removal of 3 bases from V and 0 bases from J, the junction contained 7 bases not matched to a gene. Germline V lookup: CDR1 SGHKS, CDR2 YYEKEE (reference sequence). DNA of the CDR3: TGTGCCAGCAGCTCGGGGACTAGCGGGAGGTCCAGCTCCTACAATGAGCAGTTCTTC. This sequence encodes CASSSGTSGRSSSYNEQFF.

This clone has more than one count but fewer than ten. V usage is TRBV4-1 and J usage is TRBJ2-1; no firm D call. Deletions cut 1 base from V and 7 bases from J, with 5 bases between. The CDR3 extends over 12 amino acids. In germline, CDR1 is MGHRA, CDR2 YSYEKL. The chain's CDR3 is CASSQVVNEQFF. CDR3 nucleotide sequence: TGCGCCAGCAGCCAAGTAGTAAATGAGCAGTTCTTC.

This clone has just one count. The J gene is TRBJ1-2, the V gene TRBV4-2, with a weak D call TRBD1 (6 bases). This CDR3 has 14 residues. Trimming took 0 bases from V and 5 from J, leaving 10 bases between them. The germline V gene has CDR1 LGHNA and CDR2 YNFKEQ. The CDR3 coding sequence is TGTGCCAGCAGCCAAGAGGATGGGACATATGGCTACACCTTC. Translation: CASSQEDGTYGYTF.

The chain couples TRBV5-4 to TRBJ1-2; D is ambiguous. V lost 0 bases and J 2 bases, leaving 11 bases between the germline ends. The CDR3 contains 15 residues. Germline V gene data show CDR1 as SGHNT and CDR2 as YYREEE (reference sequence). The CDR3 sequence: CASSLVGRLNYGYTF. As DNA, the CDR3 is TGTGCCAGCAGCTTGGTTGGCAGGCTCAACTATGGCTACACCTTC.

The V call is TRBV10-3, the J call TRBJ1-2, with D hard to call. Germline V gives CDR1 ENHRY, CDR2 SYGVKD. V gave up 5 bases and J gave up 7 bases, with 17 bases separating them. CDR3 length equals 14 residues. In DNA form, the CDR3 reads TGTGCCATCAGTACTACGTCCCGTACACTTGGCTACACCTTC. This sequence encodes CAISTTSRTLGYTF.

The chain joins TRBV28 to TRBJ2-1; TRBD2 matches 8 bases. The V and J ends lost 6 bases and 7 bases, in that order; junction bases with no gene match: 11. Germline CDR1 is MDHEN and CDR2 is SYDVKM. The CDR3 is 15 residues long. The CDR3, as DNA: TGTGCCAGCAGCCGTAGCGGGATAGAGAAAAATGAGCAGTTCTTC. It translates to CASSRSGIEKNEQFF.

V usage is TRBV5-4 and J usage is TRBJ2-2; 16 nucleotides agree with TRBD2. This CDR3 is built from 19 residues. Per germline, CDR1 SGHNT and CDR2 YYREEE (reference sequence). Trimming removed 4 bases from V and 4 bases from J; junction bases left unmatched: 10. The CDR3 nucleotides are TGTGCCAGCAGCATGGGACTAGCGGGAGGGTACACGCTCACCGGGGAGCTGTTTTTT. Protein sequence: CASSMGLAGGYTLTGELFF.

The J gene is TRBJ2-1, the V gene TRBV28, with TRBD2 matching 10 bases. From germline, CDR1 is MDHEN and CDR2 SYDVKM. This CDR3 region has 15 residues. The V segment lost 3 bases and the J segment 7 bases; nucleotides outside the gene matches: 6. The CDR3 DNA reads as TGTGCCAGCAGTTTCTCTAGCGGGAGCATAAATGAGCAGTTCTTC. Amino acid sequence: CASSFSSGSINEQFF.

This clone was seen just once. The V gene is TRBV4-1, the J gene TRBJ2-1; no reliable D call. Germline V gene data show CDR1 as MGHRA and CDR2 as YSYEKL. Trimming left V 2 bases short and J 0 bases short, with 5 bases between. The CDR3 is 14 residues long. This CDR3 is CASSQFYSYNEQFF. The CDR3 bases are TGCGCCAGCAGCCAATTCTACTCCTACAATGAGCAGTTCTTC.

This chain joins TRBV7-8 and TRBJ2-7, with TRBD2 identical over 9 bases. The J segment lost 1 base and the V segment lost 2 bases, leaving 6 bases of the junction unmatched. The CDR3 contains 16 residues. Germline loops: CDR1 SGHVS, CDR2 FQNEAQ. CDR3 in amino acids: CASSLLSAGGSYEQYF. The CDR3 region has the DNA TGTGCCAGCAGCTTACTATCGGCGGGAGGGTCCTACGAGCAGTACTTC.

This clone was seen once. V and J are TRBV19 and TRBJ2-5, with 8 bases matching TRBD1. V dropped 1 base and J dropped 2; count of bases not matched to a gene: 9. This CDR3 region has 17 residues. CDR1 and CDR2 from the germline V gene are LNHDA and SQIVND (reference sequence). As DNA, the CDR3 is TGTGCCAGTAGTATAGTTCAGGGGGCGCCCCGGCAAGAGACCCAGTACTTC. This gives the protein CASSIVQGAPRQETQYF.

This chain uses TRBV28 with TRBJ2-3; 8 bases map to TRBD2. V lost 7 bases and J lost 5; bases outside the gene matches: 11. The CDR3 contains 15 residues. CDR1 is MDHEN and CDR2 is SYDVKM in the germline V gene. CDR3 coding DNA: TGTGCCAGCATACGAACCGGGACTAGGGGAGATACGCAGTATTTT. Translating it yields CASIRTGTRGDTQYF. Based on the CDR3 plus reference TRBV28 and TRBJ2-3, the full variable domain is DVKVTQSSRYLVKRTGEKVFLECVQDMDHENMFWYRQDPGLGLRLIYFSYDVKMKEKGDIPEGYSVSREKKERFSLILESASTNQTSMYLCASIRTGTRGDTQYFGPGTRLTVL.

V and J are TRBV4-1 and TRBJ2-3; no firm D call. CDR1 is MGHRA, CDR2 YSYEKL, per germline. V lost 6 bases and J 0 bases, leaving 7 bases between the germline ends. The length of the CDR3 is 13 residues. The CDR3 spells CASRQHSTDTQYF. Here the CDR3 DNA reads TGCGCCAGCAGGCAACATAGCACAGATACGCAGTATTTT.

This clone was counted once. The chain links TRBV10-3 to TRBJ2-3, with 9 bases aligning to TRBD1. V lost 10 bases and J lost 6; bases outside the gene matches: 8. CDR3 length: 13 residues. Germline CDR1 ENHRY, CDR2 SYGVKD. As DNA, the CDR3 is TGTGCCACCCAACTACAGGGGGCTGATACGCAGTATTTT. Its translation is CATQLQGADTQYF.

V usage is TRBV13 and J usage is TRBJ2-6, with TRBD2 matching 13 bases. This CDR3 contains 18 residues. The V and J ends lost 5 bases and 0 bases, in that order; junction bases with no gene match: 4. Germline CDR1 reads PRHDT; CDR2 reads FYEKMQ (reference sequence). CDR3 sequence reads: CASSLGLAGISGANVLTF. Written as DNA, the CDR3 is TGTGCCAGCAGCCTGGGACTAGCGGGGATCTCTGGGGCCAACGTCCTGACTTTC.

The rearrangement links TRBV2 to TRBJ2-1; the match to TRBD1 covers 9 bases. The germline V gene has CDR1 SNHLY and CDR2 FYNNEI. Trimming removed 6 bases from V and 7 bases from J; junction bases left unmatched: 10. This CDR3 comprises 15 residues. Written as DNA, the CDR3 is TGTGCCAGCAGGGGACAGGGACCCACAATTAATGAGCAGTTCTTC. Translation gives CASRGQGPTINEQFF.

There are a few counts of this clone. The chain joins TRBV10-1 to TRBJ1-4; 9 bases fit TRBD1. After removal of 3 bases from V and 7 bases from J, the junction contained 6 bases not matched to a gene. Germline CDR1 WNHNN, CDR2 SYGVQD (reference sequence). There are 15 residues in the CDR3. CDR3 protein: CASSDSGTGIEKLFF. As DNA, the CDR3 is TGCGCCAGCAGTGACTCCGGGACAGGGATTGAAAAACTGTTTTTT.

This rearrangement joins TRBV5-1 to TRBJ2-3; 10 bases align to TRBD2. This CDR3 contains 17 residues. CDR1 SGHRS and CDR2 YFSETQ come from the germline V gene. V trimming: 5 bases; J trimming: 2 bases; junction bases outside the gene matches: 11. The CDR3 coding sequence is TGCGCCAGCAGTCCAGGGGCTAGCGGGGGTTACACAGATACGCAGTATTTT. It specifies CASSPGASGGYTDTQYF.

The chain carries TRBV5-1 and TRBJ2-1, with unresolved D. The CDR3 is 14 residues long. Germline V gene lookup returns CDR1 SGHRS and CDR2 YFSETQ. Trimming took off 0 bases at V and 1 base at J, with 5 bases between the two ends. CDR3 DNA: TGCGCCAGCAGCTTGGGTCAGTCCTACAATGAGCAGTTCTTC. Its translation: CASSLGQSYNEQFF.

This rearrangement joins TRBV15 to TRBJ2-1; 9 bases align to TRBD2. Germline CDR1 reads LNHNV; CDR2 reads YYDKDF (reference sequence). V was clipped by 6 bases and J by 4 bases; unmatched bases: 4. The CDR3 runs to 14 residues. This CDR3 reads CATRGTSGYNEQFF. The CDR3 nucleotides read TGTGCCACCAGAGGAACTAGCGGGTACAATGAGCAGTTCTTC.

Written as DNA, the CDR3 is TGCGCCAGCAGCTCCGGGACAGGGGGGGACACTGAAGCTTTCTTT. It encodes CASSSGTGGDTEAFF. The V call is TRBV5-1, the J call TRBJ1-1; 11 bases map to TRBD1. J gave up 3 bases and V 3 bases, and 4 bases lay outside the gene matches. Germline CDR1 and CDR2: SGHRS and YFSETQ. The CDR3 consists of 15 residues.

The chain is built from TRBV11-3 and TRBJ2-2; 8 nucleotides match TRBD2. The CDR3 is 15 amino acids. CDR1 SGHNT and CDR2 YENEEA come from the germline V gene. Trimming removed 5 bases from V and 1 base from J; junction bases left unmatched: 3. CDR3: CASSVSGRNTGELFF. The CDR3 region has the DNA TGTGCCAGCAGCGTAAGCGGGAGGAACACCGGGGAGCTGTTTTTT.

The J gene is TRBJ1-1, the V gene TRBV10-3; TRBD1 agrees at 11 bases. V dropped 3 bases and J dropped 6; count of bases not matched to a gene: 12. Looked up from germline, CDR1 is ENHRY and CDR2 is SYGVKD. This CDR3 has 17 amino acids. Written as DNA, the CDR3 is TGTGCCATCAGTGAAACGGGACAGGGGGTCGGTAAGGCTGAAGCTTTCTTT. Translation: CAISETGQGVGKAEAFF.

The chain links TRBV7-2 to TRBJ2-7; D remains unclear. V was shortened by 3 bases and J by 3 bases, with 12 bases between the two germline ends. Per the germline V gene, CDR1 is SGHTA and CDR2 is FQGNSA. CDR3 size: 14 residues. This CDR3 is CASSFYRRNYEQYF. In DNA, the CDR3 is TGTGCCAGCAGCTTCTATCGCCGCAACTACGAGCAGTACTTC. Drawing the rest from reference TRBV7-2 and TRBJ2-7, the complete variable domain is GAGVSQSPSNKVTEKGKDVELRCDPISGHTALYWYRQSLGQGLEFLIYFQGNSAPDKSGLPSDRFSAERTGGSVSTLTIQRTQQEDSAVYLCASSFYRRNYEQYFGPGTRLTVT.